The clone carrying this T cell receptor beta chain was picked up many times. Its antigen is unknown. The data were obtained in a study of metastatic and nonmetastatic thyroid tumors. Study as a whole: Repertoire data that came from the blood and tumor or nodule tissue of malignant and benign thyroid patients were compared.

Germline lookup yields CDR1 SQVTM and CDR2 ANQGSEA. Germline trimming cut 4 bases from V and 5 bases from J; bases unmatched to any gene: 5. This CDR3 has 15 residues. Study-level findings and limits: It was reportedly found that TCR beta diversity was significantly higher in malignant thyroid tumors than in benign nodules, a difference seen in both blood and tumor samples.

Before thyroid surgery, none of the patients had received any treatment. In the original analysis: The authors used CDR3 differences across clinicopathological groups to build a distant-metastasis classifier for papillary thyroid cancer. TCRdb reprocessed the PCR reads via MiXCR. TCRdb's processing, not the authors', yielded these V and J calls. The data hold approximately 19,000 clones, with roughly 22% observed a single time. The receptor's source is a male donor with papillary thyroid cancer or a benign thyroid nodule (not recorded which). Some clones in this sample may be carry-over from other donors' samples. The chain couples TRBV29-1 to TRBJ2-7; 16 nucleotides match TRBD2. Sequenced sample: tumor tissue. CDR3 nucleotide sequence: TGCAGCGTTGCCCCGGGACTAGCGGGAGGGCACGAGCAGTACTTC. This codes for CSVAPGLAGGHEQYF.